Below are 24 T cell receptor beta chains sequenced from a single sample in a study of OX40 agonist ivuxolimab in advanced cancers. Produced via immunoSEQ multiplex PCR; TCRdb's table is partial and in-frame only. The sample has around 66,000 clones; about 85% are singletons. Here the sequenced sample was CD4+ or CD8+ T cells sorted from blood, taken in a trial of the OX40 agonist ivuxolimab. These TCRs come from an adult with an advanced solid tumor such as melanoma, head and neck, liver or kidney cancer.

The rearrangement links TRBV6-5 to TRBJ1-2; 7 bases agree with TRBD1. The CDR3 runs 13 residues. Looked up from germline, CDR1 is MNHEY and CDR2 is SVGAGI. V lost 6 bases and J lost 8; bases outside the gene matches: 9. In DNA, the CDR3 is TGTGCCAGCAGACCACAGGGGAGGGAAGGCTACACCTTC. Translation: CASRPQGREGYTF.

The gene calls are TRBV5-6 and TRBJ1-1; possibly TRBD1 for D (6 bases). CDR3 length equals 15 residues. CDR1 is SGHDT and CDR2 is YYEEEE in the germline V gene. V lost 5 bases and J 0 bases, leaving 14 bases between the germline ends. CDR3 sequence (DNA): TGTGCCAGCAGTCGTGGGAGGACAGTGAACACTGAAGCTTTCTTT. Protein: CASSRGRTVNTEAFF.

The chain couples TRBV4-2 to TRBJ1-3; 11 bases are a match to TRBD1. This CDR3 is 17 amino acids long. Losses at the gene ends were 2 bases for V and 2 bases for J; bases not matched to a gene: 5. Per germline, CDR1 LGHNA and CDR2 YNFKEQ. CDR3 region: CASSQSGTGGTGNTIYF. The CDR3 bases are TGTGCCAGCAGCCAATCGGGGACAGGGGGGACTGGAAACACCATATATTTT.

This clone was recorded a few times. CDR3 in DNA: TGCGCCAGCAGCCGAGAGGACGGACGCACAGATACGCAGTATTTT. Translation: CASSREDGRTDTQYF. V usage is TRBV5-1 and J usage is TRBJ2-3, with D unresolved. The length of the CDR3 is 15 residues. The germline CDR1 and CDR2 sequences are SGHRS and YFSETQ. The V end lost 4 bases, the J end lost 1 base, and 13 bases lay between the germline ends.

The chain couples TRBV5-1 to TRBJ1-1; the match to TRBD1 covers 7 bases. This CDR3 has 16 amino acids. The V and J ends lost 0 bases and 1 base, in that order; junction bases with no gene match: 6. Germline assignment: CDR1 SGHRS and CDR2 YFSETQ. The CDR3 DNA is TGCGCCAGCAGCTTGGAGTGGGACAGAGGGAACACTGAAGCTTTCTTT. It specifies CASSLEWDRGNTEAFF.

The chain is built from TRBV19 and TRBJ1-3; D possibly corresponds to TRBD1 (5 bases). The CDR3 sequence is 14 residues long. Trimming removed 8 bases from V and 0 bases from J, with 11 bases in between. Germline CDR1 is LNHDA and CDR2 is SQIVND (reference sequence). The CDR3 DNA follows: TGTGCCAGTGAGGGGCTTAGCTCTGGAAACACCATATATTTT. Residues: CASEGLSSGNTIYF.

The chain recombines TRBV27 with TRBJ2-2, with no clear D. CDR1 MNHEY and CDR2 SMNVEV come from the germline V gene (reference sequence). The CDR3 is 15 residues long. V lost 2 bases and J 1 base, leaving 8 bases between the germline ends. The CDR3 coding sequence is TGTGCCAGCAGTTTAAACTGGGAGAACACCGGGGAGCTGTTTTTT. Translated, it gives CASSLNWENTGELFF.

This chain joins TRBV7-6 and TRBJ2-1, with 9 bases lining up with TRBD2. The CDR3 length is 14 residues. The trim removed 2 bases at V and 10 bases at J, leaving 6 bases unmatched. CDR1 is SGHVS, CDR2 FNYEAQ, per germline. CDR3 region: CASSLMGSGGEQFF. CDR3 DNA sequence: TGTGCCAGCAGCTTAATGGGTAGCGGGGGCGAGCAGTTCTTC.

The chain recombines TRBV9 with TRBJ1-1; 7 nucleotides match TRBD1. This CDR3 has 16 residues. Germline loops: CDR1 SGDLS, CDR2 YYNGEE. J lost 3 bases, V lost 0 bases, and 8 bases had no gene match. The CDR3 loop is CASSVGRAGGHTEAFF. DNA for the CDR3: TGTGCCAGCAGCGTAGGGAGGGCAGGGGGTCACACTGAAGCTTTCTTT.

The chain is built from TRBV4-1 and TRBJ2-4, with 7 bases that match TRBD1. The CDR3 runs 16 residues. Germline trimming cut 2 bases from V and 5 bases from J; bases unmatched to any gene: 9. Germline V gives CDR1 MGHRA, CDR2 YSYEKL. CDR3 bases: TGCGCCAGCAGCCAACCCAACGACAGGGTCCAAAACATTCAGTACTTC. Translation: CASSQPNDRVQNIQYF.

The chain has TRBV27 and TRBJ1-6; TRBD1 aligns across 8 bases. Germline assignment: CDR1 MNHEY and CDR2 SMNVEV (reference sequence). V shed 6 bases, J shed 6 bases, and the junction held 7 bases outside the gene matches. This CDR3 region has 15 residues. The DNA for the CDR3 is TGTGCCAGCAGGACCGCAGGGGGCTTTAATTCACCCCTCCACTTT. Protein product: CASRTAGGFNSPLHF.

The chain uses TRBV28 and TRBJ1-5; D is unresolved. V shed 2 bases and J shed 7 bases, with 12 bases lying between them. Germline CDR1 reads MDHEN; CDR2 reads SYDVKM. CDR3 length: 14 amino acids. The CDR3 coding sequence is TGTGCCAGCAGTTTAAGGCAGGCACGCCAGCCCCAGCATTTT. Encoded protein: CASSLRQARQPQHF.

This sequence joins TRBV19 and TRBJ1-2; no reliable D call. The CDR3 extends over 15 amino acids. The germline V gene encodes CDR1 LNHDA and CDR2 SQIVND (reference sequence). Trimming stripped 0 bases from V and 8 bases from J, with 16 bases between. CDR3 nucleotide sequence: TGTGCCAGTAGTATAGATGGGCCTCCCCATTCGGGCTACACCTTC. Its translation is CASSIDGPPHSGYTF.

This chain links TRBV6-5 with TRBJ1-4; D gene uncertain. This CDR3 has 16 amino acids. From germline, CDR1 is MNHEY and CDR2 SVGAGI. Trimming took off 0 bases at V and 7 bases at J, with 15 bases between the two ends. DNA for the CDR3: TGTGCCAGCAGTTACTCCAGATGGGGTCTGGGTGAAAAACTGTTTTTT. The encoded protein is CASSYSRWGLGEKLFF.

This clone came up once. The genes are TRBV6-4 and TRBJ1-5; a weak D match, TRBD1 (6 bases). Trimming left V 8 bases short and J 6 bases short, with 14 bases between. The CDR3 spans 13 residues. Germline-derived CDR1 and CDR2 are MRHNA and SNTAGT. CDR3 DNA sequence: TGTGCCAGCGGTCCGGGGGCCGGTCAGCCCCAGCATTTT. Translated, it gives CASGPGAGQPQHF.

The CDR3 nucleotides read TGTGCCAGCAGCCACAGGGGGAGGGGCCCGAACACCGGGGAGCTGTTTTTT. Translation: CASSHRGRGPNTGELFF. The chain recombines TRBV5-4 with TRBJ2-2; D perhaps matches TRBD1 (8 bases). CDR3 size: 17 residues. The V gene lost 4 bases and the J gene lost 0 bases, with 16 bases spanning the gap. CDR1 SGHNT and CDR2 YYREEE come from the germline V gene (reference sequence).

Concerning this clone: At one end the junction does not follow the germline gene, possibly because of a read error. The chain has TRBV5-1 and TRBJ2-7, with D unclear. CDR1 SGHRS and CDR2 YFSETQ come from the germline V gene. CDR3 length equals 15 residues. The CDR3 loop reads CAGSSRADSSYEQYF. CDR3 nucleotides: TGCGCCGGCAGTAGTCGGGCCGATAGCTCCTACGAGCAGTACTTC.

The chain couples TRBV10-3 to TRBJ2-7, with 8 bases that match TRBD2. The ends lost 6 bases at V and 3 bases at J; junction bases unmatched: 1. There are 12 residues in the CDR3. Looked up from germline, CDR1 is ENHRY and CDR2 is SYGVKD. This chain's CDR3 is CAIRSGGYEQYF. For the CDR3, the DNA is TGTGCCATCAGAAGCGGGGGCTACGAGCAGTACTTC.

CDR3 loop: CASSQGTGGVQPQHF. In nucleotides, the CDR3 is TGTGCCAGCAGCCAAGGGACAGGGGGCGTCCAGCCCCAGCATTTT. The chain links TRBV7-8 to TRBJ1-5, with 12 positions matching TRBD1. V dropped 5 bases and J dropped 7; count of bases not matched to a gene: 6. Looked up from germline, CDR1 is SGHVS and CDR2 is FQNEAQ. This CDR3 is built from 15 residues.

The chain joins TRBV29-1 to TRBJ2-3; D may be TRBD2 (5 bases). Trimming took off 2 bases at V and 2 bases at J, with 8 bases between the two ends. CDR3 length: 13 amino acids. Germline CDR1 and CDR2: SQVTM and ANQGSEA. The CDR3 region has the DNA TGCAGCGTTGAACGAGGGATCACAGATACGCAGTATTTT. Protein: CSVERGITDTQYF.

The chain joins TRBV6-6 to TRBJ1-1, with D uncertain. Trimming removed 7 bases from V and 1 base from J, with 10 bases in between. The germline CDR1 and CDR2 sequences are MNHNY and SVGAGI (reference sequence). The CDR3 totals 13 residues. This CDR3 reads CASNNQENTEAFF. The CDR3 DNA sequence: TGTGCCAGCAACAATCAGGAGAACACTGAAGCTTTCTTT.

The rearrangement links TRBV7-6 to TRBJ1-1; unclear D gene. V lost 5 bases and J 1 base, leaving 11 bases between the germline ends. CDR1 is SGHVS and CDR2 is FNYEAQ in the germline V gene. This CDR3 is 14 amino acids long. In DNA form, the CDR3 reads TGTGCCAGCAGCCTCGTGGGTACGAACACTGAAGCTTTCTTT. Amino acid sequence: CASSLVGTNTEAFF.

The genes are TRBV20-1 and TRBJ2-5; D gene uncertain. Germline lookup yields CDR1 DFQATT and CDR2 SNEGSKA (reference sequence). This CDR3 region has 11 residues. The germline V and J ends were trimmed by 1 base and 5 bases, with 5 bases remaining between them. The CDR3 reads CSARVGETQYF. CDR3 coding DNA: TGCAGTGCTAGAGTGGGGGAGACCCAGTACTTC.

This chain uses TRBV11-2 with TRBJ2-5; TRBD1 matches at 10 bases. Germline V gene sequence: CDR1 SGHAT, CDR2 FQNNGV. Losses at the gene ends were 1 base for V and 4 bases for J; bases not matched to a gene: 6. The CDR3 runs to 16 residues. The CDR3 DNA is TGTGCCAGCAGCTTAGGGGACAGGGGATGGGGAGAGACCCAGTACTTC. It codes for CASSLGDRGWGETQYF.